This T cell receptor beta chain was documented in a study of human CD4 T cells and Enterobacteriaceae. Profiled with immunoSEQ multiplex PCR; TCRdb holds only in-frame clones, not every one. Of fewer than 35,000 clones in the sample, about four fifths were seen once. V lost 4 bases and J 3 bases, leaving 14 bases between the germline ends. The CDR3 extends over 15 amino acids. Germline-derived CDR1 and CDR2 are SGHRS and YFSETQ. Sorting took every CD4+ cell except CD45RA+CCR7+CD95- naive cells, reaching over 98% purity. Before sorting, cells positive for CD8, CD14, CD16, CD56, CD19 or bright CD25 were removed.

Source material: memory CD4+ T cells from blood. The source of this sequence is a human donor in good health. V and J are TRBV5-1 and TRBJ2-1; TRBD2 is a possible D gene (6 bases). The CDR3 is CASSVGLDGYNEQFF. The CDR3, as DNA: TGCGCCAGCAGCGTGGGACTGGACGGCTACAATGAGCAGTTCTTC.